These 4 T cell receptor beta chains were all obtained from the same sample, sequenced in a study of tumor-infiltrating lymphocytes in primary liver carcinoma. Starting from approximately 470 ng of total RNA, TCR beta cDNA was produced with a primer in the constant region. ARM-PCR, slightly modified, supplied the TCR beta libraries through three nested multiplex PCR rounds. Primers for the first two PCR rounds were TRBV1-TRBV30 forward primers and a C-beta reverse primer (around 11 cycles per round). TCRdb independently ran MiXCR on the multiplex PCR reads; one entry per CDR3 protein. The sample has approximately 340,000 distinct CDR3 sequences; about 61% are singletons. Blood RNA came from unsorted whole blood; germline DNA was also extracted. The sample taken for sequencing was peripheral blood. Receptor source: a man aged 40-55 years with primary liver carcinoma and hepatitis B virus infection.

This clonotype was found many times. At one end, the junction sequence differs from germline, possibly due to a read error. The V gene is TRBV11-2, the J gene TRBJ2-1, with 9 bases aligning to TRBD2. This CDR3 region has 14 residues. Germline loops: CDR1 SGHAT, CDR2 FQNNGV. The CDR3, as DNA: TGTGCCAGCAGGTTAGCGGGAGCCTACAATGAGCAGTTCTTC. Its translation is CASRLAGAYNEQFF.

Ten or more counts support this clonotype. The rearrangement uses TRBV12-5 and TRBJ2-5, with D possibly being TRBD1 (5 bases). Trimming stripped 6 bases from V and 0 bases from J, with 8 bases between. The CDR3 contains 13 residues. CDR1 and CDR2 (germline): LGHNT, FRNRAP. Here the CDR3 DNA reads TGTGCTAGTGGCCAGACAGACCAAGAGACCCAGTACTTC. Translated, it gives CASGQTDQETQYF.

At least ten counts were recorded for this clonotype. This chain connects TRBV11-2 to TRBJ2-7; the D is unclear. V was pared by 5 bases and J by 3 bases, with 8 bases between. The CDR3 runs to 12 residues. CDR1 SGHAT and CDR2 FQNNGV come from the germline V gene. The CDR3 sequence is CASSLMGYEQYF. As DNA, the CDR3 is TGTGCCAGCAGCCTTATGGGCTACGAGCAGTACTTC.

A single count supports this clonotype. The junction differs from germline at one of its ends, possibly a read error. This sequence joins TRBV12-3 or TRBV12-4 and TRBJ2-7, with 11 bases lining up with TRBD1. This CDR3 is 14 amino acids long. CDR3 in amino acids: CTSRGTGGSYEQYF. CDR3 nucleotides: TGTACCAGCAGGGGGACAGGGGGCTCCTACGAGCAGTACTTC.